This passage covers 12 T cell receptor beta chains from one sample sequenced in a study of post-analysis software for immune sequencing data. Every TCR beta cDNA library bore unique molecular identifiers. TCRdb passed the PCR reads through MiXCR, listing each CDR3 protein once. Seen here are about 570,000 distinct CDR3 sequences, around a third observed once, and the top ten hold about 6%. Study findings and constraints: TRBV5-6, TRBV5-1 and TRBV20-1 were among roughly 5 TRBV segments more frequent in patients than controls.

These receptors have no known antigen. Sequencing was carried out using blood. All receptors come from a girl aged 2 to 17 with multiple sclerosis.

The table lists this clonotype with a count of one. The rearrangement links TRBV5-4 to TRBJ2-2; 8 bases line up with TRBD2. Germline CDR1 and CDR2: SGHNT and YYREEE (reference sequence). The CDR3 is 14 amino acids. J lost 4 bases, V lost 4 bases, and 3 bases had no gene match. In DNA form, the CDR3 reads TGTGCCAGCAGCGGAGCGGGGGTCACCGGGGAGCTGTTTTTT. The encoded protein is CASSGAGVTGELFF.

The chain recombines TRBV29-1 with TRBJ1-5; possibly TRBD1 for D (5 bases). The CDR3 runs 14 residues. Per germline, CDR1 SQVTM and CDR2 ANQGSEA. Trimming left V 4 bases short and J 6 bases short, with 16 bases between. The CDR3 nucleotides read TGCAGCGTTGGAGAGAGGAGGGGAGGTCAGCCCCAGCATTTT. Encoded protein: CSVGERRGGQPQHF.

The rearrangement uses TRBV6-2 or TRBV6-3 and TRBJ2-3; 10 nucleotides agree with TRBD2. Germline CDR1 and CDR2: MNHEY and SVGEGT. V shed 5 bases and J 1 base; nucleotides not matched to a gene: 15. The CDR3 is made up of 19 amino acids. CDR3 in DNA: TGTGCCAGCAGTGAGGCCCTAGCGGGGGCCCCTATTCGCACAGATACGCAGTATTTT. Its protein product is CASSEALAGAPIRTDTQYF.

The CDR3 here is CASSEWLAGADTQYF. Here the CDR3 DNA reads TGCGCCAGCAGTGAGTGGCTAGCGGGGGCAGATACGCAGTATTTT. The gene calls are TRBV10-2 and TRBJ2-3; TRBD2 matches at 10 bases. CDR1 WSHSY and CDR2 SAAADI come from the germline V gene. CDR3 size: 15 residues. Losses at the gene ends were 1 base for V and 4 bases for J; bases not matched to a gene: 2.

This clonotype has just a few counts. The V gene is TRBV15, the J gene TRBJ1-2, with 8 bases aligning to TRBD1. The germline CDR1 and CDR2 sequences are LNHNV and YYDKDF (reference sequence). This CDR3 is 13 amino acids long. V shed 1 base, J shed 7 bases, and the junction held 2 bases outside the gene matches. This CDR3 is CATSRAGGSGYTF. The CDR3 nucleotides read TGTGCCACCAGCAGAGCAGGGGGCAGTGGCTACACCTTC.

The V call is TRBV11-2, the J call TRBJ1-1, with D perhaps matching TRBD1 (5 bases). V was cut by 4 bases and J by 2 bases, with 8 bases left in between. CDR3 length equals 13 residues. Germline CDR1 reads SGHAT; CDR2 reads FQNNGV. CDR3 in DNA: TGTGCCAGCAGCTACCGGGACAACACTGAAGCTTTCTTT. It is translated as CASSYRDNTEAFF.

The rearrangement uses TRBV18 and TRBJ2-5; D possibly corresponds to TRBD2 (5 bases). The J call is in doubt because the DNA end fits TRBJ2-7 better. This CDR3 is built from 11 residues. The germline V gene has CDR1 KGHSH and CDR2 LQKENI. This CDR3 reads CASRRGDEQYF. In DNA form, the CDR3 reads TGTGCCAGCCGACGGGGAGACGAGCAGTACTTC.

This clonotype was found a few times. The rearrangement joins TRBV24-1 to TRBJ2-5; maybe TRBD2 (5 bases). The CDR3 length is 13 residues. Germline CDR1 is KGHDR and CDR2 is SFDVKD. V lost 4 bases and J 5 bases, leaving 10 bases between the germline ends. The DNA of the CDR3 is TGTGCCACCAGTGACGGGGTGGGGGAGACCCAGTACTTC. Amino acid sequence: CATSDGVGETQYF.

This clonotype appeared a few times. The rearrangement uses TRBV3-1 and TRBJ2-5; D not resolved. The J call may be wrong; the DNA end is better matched by TRBJ2-7. Germline CDR1 and CDR2: LGHDT and YNNKEL (reference sequence). The CDR3 extends over 12 amino acids. CDR3 sequence: CASSPRSAEQYF. The DNA of the CDR3 is TGTGCCAGCAGCCCTAGGAGCGCCGAGCAGTACTTC.

In its sample, this clonotype was seen many times. This chain links TRBV5-1 with TRBJ2-3; no clear D. The CDR3 has 15 residues. The V gene lost 0 bases and the J gene lost 0 bases, with 8 bases spanning the gap. Germline CDR1 SGHRS, CDR2 YFSETQ. CDR3 sequence reads: CASSLDGSSTDTQYF. CDR3 sequence (DNA): TGCGCCAGCAGCTTGGACGGCTCCAGCACAGATACGCAGTATTTT.

This clonotype was counted a few times. The chain combines TRBV7-6 with TRBJ2-7, with 7 bases fitting TRBD1. The DNA end is more similar to TRBJ2-4, so the J call may be wrong. Germline assignment: CDR1 SGHVS and CDR2 FNYEAQ. The CDR3 consists of 16 residues. The CDR3, as DNA: TGTGCCAGCAGCTTATCGGGCCGACAGGGTGGAGGCATTCAGTACTTC. It encodes CASSLSGRQGGGIQYF.

V gene TRBV19 combines with J gene TRBJ2-5; 7 bases map to TRBD1. Trimming at V came to 7 bases and at J to 4 bases, leaving 6 bases not matched to a gene. This CDR3 is built from 13 residues. The germline V gene has CDR1 LNHDA and CDR2 SQIVND (reference sequence). The DNA for the CDR3 is TGTGCCAGTACCTGGACAGGAGGAGAGACCCAGTACTTC. Encoded protein: CASTWTGGETQYF.